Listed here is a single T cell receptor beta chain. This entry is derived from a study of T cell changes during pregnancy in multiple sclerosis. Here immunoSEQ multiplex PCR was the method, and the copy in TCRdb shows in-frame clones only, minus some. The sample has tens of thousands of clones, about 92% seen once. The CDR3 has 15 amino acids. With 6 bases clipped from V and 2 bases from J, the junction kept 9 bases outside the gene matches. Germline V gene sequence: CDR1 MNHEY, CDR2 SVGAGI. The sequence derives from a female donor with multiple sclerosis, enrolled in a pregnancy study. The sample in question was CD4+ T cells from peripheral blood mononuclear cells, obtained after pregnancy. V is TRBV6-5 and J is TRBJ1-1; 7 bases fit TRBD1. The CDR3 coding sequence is TGTGCCAGCAGGATACCGGGACAGTTAAACACTGAAGCTTTCTTT. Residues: CASRIPGQLNTEAFF.